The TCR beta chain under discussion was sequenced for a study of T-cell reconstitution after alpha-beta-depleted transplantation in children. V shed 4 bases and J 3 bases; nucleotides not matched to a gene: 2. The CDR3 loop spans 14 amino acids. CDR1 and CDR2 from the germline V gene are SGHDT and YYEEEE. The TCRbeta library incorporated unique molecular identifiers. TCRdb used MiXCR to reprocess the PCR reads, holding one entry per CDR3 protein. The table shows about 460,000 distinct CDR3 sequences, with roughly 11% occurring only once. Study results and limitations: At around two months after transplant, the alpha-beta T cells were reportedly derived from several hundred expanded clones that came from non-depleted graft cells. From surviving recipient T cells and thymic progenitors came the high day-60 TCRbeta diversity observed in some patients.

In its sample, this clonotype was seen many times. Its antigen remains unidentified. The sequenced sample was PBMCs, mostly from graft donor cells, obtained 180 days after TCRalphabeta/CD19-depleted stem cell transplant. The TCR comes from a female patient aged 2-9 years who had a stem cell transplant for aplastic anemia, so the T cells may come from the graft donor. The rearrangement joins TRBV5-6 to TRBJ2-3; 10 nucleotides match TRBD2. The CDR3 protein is CASSPSGRTDTQYF. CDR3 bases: TGTGCCAGCAGCCCTAGCGGGAGAACAGATACGCAGTATTTT. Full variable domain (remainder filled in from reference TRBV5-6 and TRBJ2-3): DAGVTQSPTHLIKTRGQQVTLRCSPKSGHDTVSWYQQALGQGPQFIFQYYEEEERQRGNFPDRFSGHQFPNYSSELNVNALLLGDSALYLCASSPSGRTDTQYFGPGTRLTVL.